Following are 12 T cell receptor beta chains from one sample sequenced in a study of T cell repertoires in cytomegalovirus infection. TCRdb ran MiXCR on the reads and lists one entry per CDR3 protein. The data contain around 170,000 distinct CDR3 sequences, approximately 17% of them singletons. The sample comprised CD8+ T cells from PBMCs. Every receptor here comes from a human donor in good health (CMV status not recorded). Some clones in this sample may be carry-over from other donors' samples.

This clonotype occurred a few times. The rearrangement uses TRBV28 and TRBJ1-6; D possibly corresponds to TRBD1 (5 bases). This CDR3 comprises 12 residues. From germline, CDR1 is MDHEN and CDR2 SYDVKM. For the CDR3, the DNA is TGTGCGGGGCGCTTGAAAAATTCACCCCTCCACTTT. Translated: CAGRLKNSPLHF.

This clonotype has only a few counts. The chain recombines TRBV7-8 with TRBJ2-3; TRBD1 matches 7 bases. CDR1 is SGHVS, CDR2 FQNEAQ, per germline. V lost 5 bases, J lost 2 bases, and 4 bases stayed unmatched. The CDR3 loop spans 14 amino acids. This chain's CDR3 is CASSTGDNTDTQYF. CDR3 bases: TGTGCCAGCAGCACAGGGGACAACACAGATACGCAGTATTTT.

The chain employs TRBV7-9 and TRBJ1-2; perhaps TRBD1 as D (6 bases). V lost 7 bases and J lost 6, with 18 bases in between. The germline V gene has CDR1 SEHNR and CDR2 FQNEAQ (reference sequence). CDR3 length: 14 residues. For the CDR3, the DNA is TGTGCCAGCACCCAAATGGGGGGGCGGGATGGCTACACCTTC. It translates to CASTQMGGRDGYTF. The variable domain in full, completed from reference TRBV7-9 and TRBJ1-2, reads DTGVSQNPRHKITKRGQNVTFRCDPISEHNRLYWYRQTLGQGPEFLTYFQNEAQLEKSRLLSDRFSAERPKGSFSTLEIQRTEQGDSAMYLCASTQMGGRDGYTFGSGTRLTVV.

The CDR3 loop reads CSAGTSGRATYNEQFF. DNA of the CDR3: TGCAGTGCCGGGACTAGCGGGAGGGCCACCTACAATGAGCAGTTCTTC. This chain joins TRBV20-1 and TRBJ2-1; 16 bases match TRBD2. CDR1 is DFQATT, CDR2 SNEGSKA, per germline (reference sequence). The CDR3 consists of 16 residues. V shed 6 bases, J shed 2 bases, and the junction held 4 bases outside the gene matches.

The chain couples TRBV5-5 to TRBJ2-5; unclear D gene. Per the germline V gene, CDR1 is SGHKS and CDR2 is YYEKEE (reference sequence). The germline V and J ends were trimmed by 1 base and 5 bases, with 9 bases remaining between them. The CDR3 extends over 13 amino acids. CDR3 nucleotide sequence: TGTGCCAGCAGCTTGTGGCTTAGTGAGACCCAGTACTTC. It specifies CASSLWLSETQYF.

The rearrangement joins TRBV5-6 to TRBJ2-7; 8 bases are a match to TRBD1. CDR3 size: 15 residues. The V segment lost 0 bases and the J segment 3 bases; nucleotides outside the gene matches: 5. The germline gives CDR1 SGHDT, CDR2 YYEEEE. The CDR3 loop is CASSLVAGGDYEQYF. The CDR3 DNA is TGTGCCAGCAGCTTGGTAGCAGGGGGCGACTACGAGCAGTACTTC.

This clonotype came up many times. The gene calls are TRBV28 and TRBJ1-1; no definite D call. CDR3 length equals 11 residues. Germline V gives CDR1 MDHEN, CDR2 SYDVKM. Trimming took off 2 bases at V and 6 bases at J, with 4 bases between the two ends. The DNA of the CDR3 is TGTGCCAGCAGTTTAGGGGCTGAAGCTTTCTTT. Amino acids: CASSLGAEAFF.

This clonotype was counted at least ten times. CDR3 DNA sequence: TGTGCCAGCAGTTACCCCCGGGAACTCACCGGGGAGCTGTTTTTT. Its translation: CASSYPRELTGELFF. This chain connects TRBV6-2 or TRBV6-3 to TRBJ2-2; a weak D match, TRBD2 (5 bases). The V end lost 2 bases, the J end lost 4 bases, and 11 bases lay between the germline ends. The germline gives CDR1 MNHEY, CDR2 SVGEGT. The CDR3 extends over 15 amino acids.

This clonotype has just a few counts. The chain recombines TRBV6-1 with TRBJ2-7; D uncertain. This CDR3 comprises 13 residues. V lost 3 bases and J lost 7, with 13 bases in between. Germline V CDR1 and CDR2: MNHNS, SASEGT. The DNA of the CDR3 is TGTGCCAGCAGTGACCGCTCGGTTTTTGAGCAGTACTTC. Its translation: CASSDRSVFEQYF.

This clonotype was picked up many times. V is TRBV7-6 and J is TRBJ2-7; D remains unclear. The CDR3 contains 13 residues. The germline V gene encodes CDR1 SGHVS and CDR2 FNYEAQ. V lost 6 bases to trimming and J lost 0 bases, with 9 bases between them. The CDR3, as DNA: TGTGCCAGCAGTTTATCAGCCTCCTACGAGCAGTACTTC. Translation gives CASSLSASYEQYF.

V gene TRBV6-2 or TRBV6-3 combines with J gene TRBJ2-7; possible D gene TRBD1, 6 bases. CDR1 MNHEY and CDR2 SVGEGT come from the germline V gene. CDR3 size: 13 residues. Trimming left V 6 bases short and J 2 bases short, with 11 bases between. DNA for the CDR3: TGTGCCAGCAGACCTGACAGGACCTACGAGCAGTACTTC. Translating it yields CASRPDRTYEQYF.

The chain is built from TRBV15 and TRBJ1-5, with TRBD1 matching over 10 bases. Germline CDR1 LNHNV, CDR2 YYDKDF (reference sequence). V dropped 3 bases and J dropped 6; count of bases not matched to a gene: 20. The CDR3 sequence is 20 residues long. The CDR3 spells CATSREEHVWDRGTGQPQHF. In nucleotides, the CDR3 is TGTGCCACCAGCAGGGAAGAACATGTCTGGGACAGGGGAACCGGTCAGCCCCAGCATTTT.